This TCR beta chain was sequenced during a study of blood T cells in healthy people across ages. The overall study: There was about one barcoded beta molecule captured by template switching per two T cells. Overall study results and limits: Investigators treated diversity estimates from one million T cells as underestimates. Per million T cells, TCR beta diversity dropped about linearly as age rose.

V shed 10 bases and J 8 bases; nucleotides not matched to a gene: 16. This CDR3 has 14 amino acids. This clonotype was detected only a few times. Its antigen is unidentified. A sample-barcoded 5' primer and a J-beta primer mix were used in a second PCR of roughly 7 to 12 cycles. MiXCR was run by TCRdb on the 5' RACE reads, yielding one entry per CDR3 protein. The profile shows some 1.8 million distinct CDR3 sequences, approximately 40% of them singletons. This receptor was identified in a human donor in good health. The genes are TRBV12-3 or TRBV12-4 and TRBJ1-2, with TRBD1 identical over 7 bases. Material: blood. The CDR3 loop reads CATLLRGAGGGYTF. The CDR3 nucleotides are TGTGCCACCCTTCTTAGAGGGGCAGGGGGAGGCTACACCTTC.